Sequencing of this TCR beta chain was carried out in a study of T cells in Graves' hyperthyroidism and ophthalmopathy. Broader study findings: Model predictions of ophthalmopathy came a median approximately 6 months before onset.

Amplification targeted TCR beta CDR3 regions from RNA transcripts. During a first-round RT-PCR of the TCR CDR3, the HTBI primer set was used. Using its own MiXCR run on the multiplex PCR reads, TCRdb lists one record per CDR3 protein. The sample includes more than 450,000 distinct CDR3 sequences, just under 20% of them seen just once. A remark on this clonotype: Its antigen remains unidentified.

V was clipped by 4 bases and J by 0 bases; unmatched bases: 9. The CDR3 contains 17 residues. Germline CDR1 and CDR2: SGDLS and YYNGEE. The authors took PBMCs from 8 to 10 ml fresh peripheral blood. The clonotype originates from a middle-aged man with Graves' ophthalmopathy. Sequencing used blood. This chain connects TRBV9 to TRBJ2-1; TRBD2 matches 8 bases. For the CDR3, the DNA is TGTGCCAGCAGCCCGGGGGGGGGGGGTACCTCCTACAATGAGCAGTTCTTC. It translates to CASSPGGGGTSYNEQFF. Together with reference TRBV9 and TRBJ2-1, the CDR3 gives the full variable domain: DSGVTQTPKHLITATGQRVTLRCSPRSGDLSVYWYQQSLDQGLQFLIQYYNGEERAKGNILERFSAQQFPDLHSELNLSSLELGDSALYFCASSPGGGGTSYNEQFFGPGTRLTVL.